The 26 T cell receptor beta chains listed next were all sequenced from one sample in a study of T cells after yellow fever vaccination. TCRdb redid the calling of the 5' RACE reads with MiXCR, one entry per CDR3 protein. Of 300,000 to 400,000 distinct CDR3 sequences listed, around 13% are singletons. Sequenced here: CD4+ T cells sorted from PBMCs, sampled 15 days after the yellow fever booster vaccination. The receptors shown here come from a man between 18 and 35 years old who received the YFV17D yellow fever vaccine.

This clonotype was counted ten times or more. CDR3 sequence: CASSLRVQEQPQHF. CDR3 sequence (DNA): TGTGCCAGCAGCTTAAGGGTTCAGGAACAGCCCCAGCATTTT. The chain combines TRBV7-2 with TRBJ1-5; no reliable D call. This CDR3 contains 14 residues. The germline V and J ends were trimmed by 2 bases and 7 bases, with 12 bases remaining between them. CDR1 and CDR2 from the germline V gene are SGHTA and FQGNSA.

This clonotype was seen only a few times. CDR3 protein: CSVGTGGREQYF. The CDR3 DNA sequence: TGCAGCGTTGGGACAGGGGGCCGCGAGCAGTACTTC. The gene calls are TRBV29-1 and TRBJ2-7, with 11 bases lining up with TRBD1. The CDR3 has 12 residues. V gave up 4 bases and J gave up 6 bases; unmatched junction bases: 2. Germline V gives CDR1 SQVTM, CDR2 ANQGSEA.

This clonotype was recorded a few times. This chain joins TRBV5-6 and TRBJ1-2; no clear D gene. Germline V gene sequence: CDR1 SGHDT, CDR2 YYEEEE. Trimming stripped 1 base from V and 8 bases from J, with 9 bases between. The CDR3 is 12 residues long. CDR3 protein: CASSLLLGGYTF. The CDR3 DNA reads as TGTGCCAGCAGCTTGCTACTCGGAGGCTACACCTTC.

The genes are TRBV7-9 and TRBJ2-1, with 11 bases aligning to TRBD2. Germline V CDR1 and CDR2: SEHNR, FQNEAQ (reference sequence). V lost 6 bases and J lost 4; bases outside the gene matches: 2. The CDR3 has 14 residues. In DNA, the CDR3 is TGTGCCAGCAGGCCTAGCGGGGGGTACAATGAGCAGTTCTTC. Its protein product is CASRPSGGYNEQFF. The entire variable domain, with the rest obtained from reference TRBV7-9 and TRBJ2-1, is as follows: DTGVSQNPRHKITKRGQNVTFRCDPISEHNRLYWYRQTLGQGPEFLTYFQNEAQLEKSRLLSDRFSAERPKGSFSTLEIQRTEQGDSAMYLCASRPSGGYNEQFFGPGTRLTVL.

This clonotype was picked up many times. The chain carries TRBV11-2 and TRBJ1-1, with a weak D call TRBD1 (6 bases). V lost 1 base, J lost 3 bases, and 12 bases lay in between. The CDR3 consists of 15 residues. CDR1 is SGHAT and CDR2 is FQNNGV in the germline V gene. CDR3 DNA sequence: TGTGCCAGCAGCTTAGTAGCCAGGGGCGACACTGAAGCTTTCTTT. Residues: CASSLVARGDTEAFF.

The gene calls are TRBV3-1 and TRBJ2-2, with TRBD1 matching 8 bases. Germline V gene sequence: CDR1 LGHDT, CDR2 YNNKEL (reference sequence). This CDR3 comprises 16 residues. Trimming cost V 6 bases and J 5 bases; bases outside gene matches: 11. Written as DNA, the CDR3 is TGTGCCAGCAGGCCGACAGGGGACTTCGTTACCGGGGAGCTGTTTTTT. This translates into CASRPTGDFVTGELFF.

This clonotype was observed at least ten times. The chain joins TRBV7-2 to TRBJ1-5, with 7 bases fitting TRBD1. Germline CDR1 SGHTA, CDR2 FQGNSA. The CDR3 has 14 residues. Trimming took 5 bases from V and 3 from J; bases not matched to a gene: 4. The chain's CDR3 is CASSQGGTNQPQHF. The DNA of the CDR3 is TGTGCCAGCAGCCAAGGGGGCACCAATCAGCCCCAGCATTTT.

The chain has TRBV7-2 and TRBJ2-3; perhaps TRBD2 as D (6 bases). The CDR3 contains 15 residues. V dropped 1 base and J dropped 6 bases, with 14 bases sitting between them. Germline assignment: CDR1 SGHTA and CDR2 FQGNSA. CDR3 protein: CASSLVAAPGDTQYF. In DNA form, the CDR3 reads TGTGCCAGCAGCTTAGTAGCGGCTCCCGGGGATACGCAGTATTTT.

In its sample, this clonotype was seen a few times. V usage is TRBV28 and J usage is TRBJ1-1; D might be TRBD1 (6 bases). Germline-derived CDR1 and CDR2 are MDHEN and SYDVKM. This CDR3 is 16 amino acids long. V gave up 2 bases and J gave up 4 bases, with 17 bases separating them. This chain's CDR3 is CASSLGGGGPSTEAFF. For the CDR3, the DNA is TGTGCCAGCAGTTTAGGCGGGGGCGGCCCTAGCACTGAAGCTTTCTTT.

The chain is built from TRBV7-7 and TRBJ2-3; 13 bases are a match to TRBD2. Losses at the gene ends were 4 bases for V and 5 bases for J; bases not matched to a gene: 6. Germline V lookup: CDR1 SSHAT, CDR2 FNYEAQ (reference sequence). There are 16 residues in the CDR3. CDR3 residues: CASSSGLAGRGDTQYF. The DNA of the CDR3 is TGTGCCAGCAGCTCGGGACTAGCGGGGCGCGGAGATACGCAGTATTTT.

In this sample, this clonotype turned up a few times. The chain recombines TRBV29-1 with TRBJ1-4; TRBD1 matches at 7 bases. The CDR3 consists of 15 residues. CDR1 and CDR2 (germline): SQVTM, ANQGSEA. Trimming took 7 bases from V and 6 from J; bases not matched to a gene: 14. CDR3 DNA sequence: TGCAGCGCCGCGCCTGAGAGGGGGCGGGATGAAAAACTGTTTTTT. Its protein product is CSAAPERGRDEKLFF.

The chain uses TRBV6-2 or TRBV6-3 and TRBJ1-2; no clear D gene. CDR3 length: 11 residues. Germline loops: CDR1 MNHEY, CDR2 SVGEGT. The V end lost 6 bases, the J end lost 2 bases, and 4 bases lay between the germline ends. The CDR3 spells CASRDNYGYTF. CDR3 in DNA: TGTGCCAGCAGGGACAACTATGGCTACACCTTC.

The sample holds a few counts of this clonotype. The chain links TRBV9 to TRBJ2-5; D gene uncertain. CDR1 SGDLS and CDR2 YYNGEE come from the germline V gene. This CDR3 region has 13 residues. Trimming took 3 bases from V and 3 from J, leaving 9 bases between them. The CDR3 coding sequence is TGTGCCAGCAGCGCCAGCCCGAAAGAGACCCAGTACTTC. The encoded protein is CASSASPKETQYF.

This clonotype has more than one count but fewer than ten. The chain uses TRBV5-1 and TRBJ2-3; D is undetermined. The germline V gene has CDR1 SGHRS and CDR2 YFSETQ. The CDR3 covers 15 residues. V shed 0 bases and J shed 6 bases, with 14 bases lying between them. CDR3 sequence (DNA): TGCGCCAGCAGCTTGGGAAATCCCAATCGCGATACGCAGTATTTT. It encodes CASSLGNPNRDTQYF.

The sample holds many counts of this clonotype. CDR3 loop: CASSLTSGATDTQYF. In DNA form, the CDR3 reads TGTGCCAGCAGCCTAACATCCGGGGCCACAGATACGCAGTATTTT. V gene TRBV7-9 combines with J gene TRBJ2-3; D tentatively fits TRBD1 or TRBD2 (5 bases each). V was pared by 5 bases and J by 2 bases, with 14 bases between. The CDR3 length is 15 residues. Per the germline V gene, CDR1 is SEHNR and CDR2 is FQNEAQ (reference sequence).

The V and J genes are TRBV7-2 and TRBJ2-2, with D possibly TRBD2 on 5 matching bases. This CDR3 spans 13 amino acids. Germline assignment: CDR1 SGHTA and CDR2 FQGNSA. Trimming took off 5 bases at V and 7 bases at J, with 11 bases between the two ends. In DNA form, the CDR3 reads TGTGCCAGCAGCAATATACGGGGCGGGGAGCTGTTTTTT. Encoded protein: CASSNIRGGELFF.

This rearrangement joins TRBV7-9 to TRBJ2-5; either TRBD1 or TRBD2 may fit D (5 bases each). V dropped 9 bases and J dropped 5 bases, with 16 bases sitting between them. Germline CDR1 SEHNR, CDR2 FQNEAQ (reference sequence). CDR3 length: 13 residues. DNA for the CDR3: TGTGCCAGTATCCTCGTGGGGGAGGAGACCCAGTACTTC. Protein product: CASILVGEETQYF. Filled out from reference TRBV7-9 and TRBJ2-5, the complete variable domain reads DTGVSQNPRHKITKRGQNVTFRCDPISEHNRLYWYRQTLGQGPEFLTYFQNEAQLEKSRLLSDRFSAERPKGSFSTLEIQRTEQGDSAMYLCASILVGEETQYFGPGTRLLVL.

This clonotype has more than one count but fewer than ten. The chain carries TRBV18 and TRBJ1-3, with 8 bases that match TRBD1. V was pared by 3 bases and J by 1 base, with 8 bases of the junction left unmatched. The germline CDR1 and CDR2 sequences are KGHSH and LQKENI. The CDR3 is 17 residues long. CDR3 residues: CASSPTTGVPSGNTIYF. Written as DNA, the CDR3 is TGTGCCAGCTCACCGACGACAGGGGTCCCTTCTGGAAACACCATATATTTT.

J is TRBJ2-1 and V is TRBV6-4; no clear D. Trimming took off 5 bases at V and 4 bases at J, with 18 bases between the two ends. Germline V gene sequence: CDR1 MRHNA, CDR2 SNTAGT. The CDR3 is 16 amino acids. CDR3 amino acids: CASSLQSSTTYNEQFF. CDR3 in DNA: TGTGCCAGCAGTTTACAGAGCTCTACAACATACAATGAGCAGTTCTTC.

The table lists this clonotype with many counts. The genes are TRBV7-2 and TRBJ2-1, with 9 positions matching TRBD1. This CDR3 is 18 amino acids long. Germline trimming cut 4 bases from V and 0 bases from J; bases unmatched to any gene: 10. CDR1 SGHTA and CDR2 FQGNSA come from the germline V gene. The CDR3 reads CASSSPGQGIGSYNEQFF. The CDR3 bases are TGTGCCAGCAGCTCGCCGGGACAGGGAATCGGCTCCTACAATGAGCAGTTCTTC.

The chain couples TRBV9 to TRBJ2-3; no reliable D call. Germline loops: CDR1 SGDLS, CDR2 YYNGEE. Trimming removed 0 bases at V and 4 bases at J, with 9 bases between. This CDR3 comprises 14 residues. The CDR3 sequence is CASSVGLIPDTQYF. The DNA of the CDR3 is TGTGCCAGCAGCGTAGGTCTGATCCCAGATACGCAGTATTTT.

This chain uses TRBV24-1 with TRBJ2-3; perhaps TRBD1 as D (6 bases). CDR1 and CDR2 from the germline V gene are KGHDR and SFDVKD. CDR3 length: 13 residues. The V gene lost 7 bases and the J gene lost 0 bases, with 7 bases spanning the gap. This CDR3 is CATRDRSTDTQYF. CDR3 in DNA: TGTGCCACCAGGGACAGAAGCACAGATACGCAGTATTTT.

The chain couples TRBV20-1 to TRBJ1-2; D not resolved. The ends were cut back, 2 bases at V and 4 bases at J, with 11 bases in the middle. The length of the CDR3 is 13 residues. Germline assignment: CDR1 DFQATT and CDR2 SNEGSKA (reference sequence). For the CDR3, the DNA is TGCAGTGCTAGACCACCTCACTTCTATGGCTACACCTTC. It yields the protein CSARPPHFYGYTF.

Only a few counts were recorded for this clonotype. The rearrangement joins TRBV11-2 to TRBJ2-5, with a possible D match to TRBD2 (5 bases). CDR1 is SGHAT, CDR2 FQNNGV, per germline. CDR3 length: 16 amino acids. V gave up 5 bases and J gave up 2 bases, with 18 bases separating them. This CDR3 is CASSTGSSRGQETQYF. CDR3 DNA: TGTGCCAGCAGCACGGGTAGTTCCCGGGGACAAGAGACCCAGTACTTC.

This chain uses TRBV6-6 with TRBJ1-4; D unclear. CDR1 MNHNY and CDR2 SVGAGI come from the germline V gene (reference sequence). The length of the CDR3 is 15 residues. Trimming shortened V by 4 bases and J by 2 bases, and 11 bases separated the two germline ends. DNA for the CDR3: TGTGCCAGCAGTTCCCGGCAGAACACTAATGAAAAACTGTTTTTT. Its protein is CASSSRQNTNEKLFF.

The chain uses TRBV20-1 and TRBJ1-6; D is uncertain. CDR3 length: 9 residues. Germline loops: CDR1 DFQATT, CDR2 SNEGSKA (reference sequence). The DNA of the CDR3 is TGCAGGACTCGAAGACCCCTCCACTTT. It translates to CRTRRPLHF.